The 32 T cell receptor beta chains below come from one sample, sequenced in a study of Ad26.COV2.S vaccination and SARS-CoV-2 variants. Documented treatment: some 20 received Ad26.COV2.S at low or high dose, single or two shots; 5 received placebo; per-sample allocation not given. Samples analyzed were those drawn on day 63 after the first vaccine or placebo injection. Profiling relied on immunoSEQ multiplex PCR, and the TCRdb table lists in-frame clones only, not all of them. The sample comprises around 270,000 clones, around 85% of which are singletons, and less than 3% rests with the top ten. The specimen was peripheral blood, collected in a trial of Ad26.COV2.S vaccine versus placebo. The receptors originated from a person aged 18-60 years who received the Ad26.COV2.S COVID-19 vaccine or a placebo.

The J gene is TRBJ2-3, the V gene TRBV7-3; D is uncertain. The CDR3 has 15 residues. Germline V lookup: CDR1 SGHTA, CDR2 FQGTGA. The V end lost 2 bases, the J end lost 3 bases, and 12 bases lay between the germline ends. This CDR3 reads CASSLGSIRTDTQYF. The CDR3 nucleotides are TGTGCCAGCAGCTTAGGTAGTATCCGGACAGATACGCAGTATTTT.

This clone was counted a few times. V is TRBV6-5 and J is TRBJ1-6, with TRBD1 identical over 7 bases. This CDR3 is 15 amino acids long. The V segment lost 2 bases and the J segment 7 bases; nucleotides outside the gene matches: 5. Germline CDR1 MNHEY, CDR2 SVGAGI. DNA of the CDR3: TGTGCCAGCAGTTACAGGGACAGACCAAATTCACCCCTCCACTTT. Amino acids: CASSYRDRPNSPLHF.

The chain joins TRBV14 to TRBJ2-3; D gene uncertain. Germline V gene sequence: CDR1 SGHDN, CDR2 FVKESK. This CDR3 spans 15 amino acids. Deletions cut 0 bases from V and 4 bases from J, with 11 bases between. The chain's CDR3 is CASSQDKLWADTQYF. DNA for the CDR3: TGTGCCAGCAGCCAAGATAAACTGTGGGCAGATACGCAGTATTTT. Full variable domain (missing parts from reference TRBV14 and TRBJ2-3): EAGVTQFPSHSVIEKGQTVTLRCDPISGHDNLYWYRRVMGKEIKFLLHFVKESKQDESGMPNNRFLAERTGGTYSTLKVQPAELEDSGVYFCASSQDKLWADTQYFGPGTRLTVL.

This chain connects TRBV19 to TRBJ1-2; D uncertain. The V gene's germline CDR1 is LNHDA and CDR2 SQIVND (reference sequence). Trimming took 5 bases from V and 4 from J, leaving 11 bases between them. The CDR3 runs to 13 residues. CDR3 loop: CASSLVGIYGYTF. The CDR3 DNA follows: TGTGCCAGTAGTTTAGTAGGCATCTATGGCTACACCTTC.

The rearrangement joins TRBV4-2 to TRBJ2-1; no reliable D call. The ends were cut back, 7 bases at V and 0 bases at J, with 4 bases in the middle. This CDR3 is built from 12 residues. Germline assignment: CDR1 LGHNA and CDR2 YNFKEQ. DNA for the CDR3: TGTGCCAGCAAGAGCTCCTACAATGAGCAGTTCTTC. Translating it yields CASKSSYNEQFF.

This chain joins TRBV5-4 and TRBJ2-7; no clear D gene. Germline V gene data show CDR1 as SGHNT and CDR2 as YYREEE (reference sequence). The V end was cut by 4 bases, the J end by 6 bases, with 11 bases between. The CDR3 runs 12 residues. DNA of the CDR3: TGTGCCAGCAGCCATGGCGGACGCGAGCAGTACGTC. Translation: CASSHGGREQYV.

The chain couples TRBV10-3 to TRBJ2-5; D gene uncertain. CDR1 is ENHRY, CDR2 SYGVKD, per germline. V lost 3 bases and J lost 5, with 10 bases in between. The CDR3 consists of 13 residues. The CDR3 DNA is TGTGCCATCAGTGAAGAAGGGATGGAGACCCAGTACTTC. Encoded protein: CAISEEGMETQYF.

CDR3 region: CASSDGSSGTQETQYF. CDR3 nucleotide sequence: TGCGCCAGCAGCGATGGGTCTAGCGGCACCCAAGAGACCCAGTACTTC. The J gene is TRBJ2-5, the V gene TRBV4-3, with 7 bases aligning to TRBD2. Per germline, CDR1 LGHNA and CDR2 YSLEER. Trimming took 5 bases from V and 1 from J; bases not matched to a gene: 10. There are 16 residues in the CDR3.

The chain couples TRBV11-2 to TRBJ1-1; D is unresolved. Trimming cost V 5 bases and J 0 bases, with 10 bases left between them. Germline V CDR1 and CDR2: SGHAT, FQNNGV. The length of the CDR3 is 14 residues. The CDR3 region is CASSLPGVNTEAFF. CDR3 DNA: TGTGCCAGCAGCCTGCCGGGCGTGAACACTGAAGCTTTCTTT.

Here the CDR3 reads CAWSVGDLNEKLFF. The CDR3 region has the DNA TGTGCCTGGAGTGTAGGAGACCTTAATGAAAAACTGTTTTTT. The rearrangement joins TRBV30 to TRBJ1-4; the D is unclear. CDR1 and CDR2 from the germline V gene are GTSNPN and SVGIG (reference sequence). The CDR3 consists of 14 residues. Trimming left V 0 bases short and J 4 bases short, with 9 bases between.

The chain recombines TRBV6-2 or TRBV6-3 with TRBJ1-1; D might be TRBD1 (5 bases). This CDR3 has 14 residues. V was trimmed by 0 bases and J by 5 bases, leaving 10 bases between them. The germline gives CDR1 MNHEY, CDR2 SVGEGT. CDR3 sequence reads: CASSYSGTLTEAFF. The CDR3 DNA sequence: TGTGCCAGCAGTTACTCCGGGACTCTGACTGAAGCTTTCTTT.

This chain joins TRBV7-8 and TRBJ2-7, with D maybe TRBD2 (6 bases). The germline V gene has CDR1 SGHVS and CDR2 FQNEAQ. The CDR3 has 16 amino acids. V lost 2 bases and J lost 3, with 17 bases in between. The CDR3, as DNA: TGTGCCAGCAGCTTACCATGGCGGGGAGAGATCTACGAGCAGTACGTC. Translating gives CASSLPWRGEIYEQYV.

CDR3 bases: TGCAGTGCTAGTCCGACCGGGACAGACAATCAGCCCCAGCATTTT. This encodes CSASPTGTDNQPQHF. This rearrangement joins TRBV20-1 to TRBJ1-5; 7 nucleotides agree with TRBD1. After removal of 3 bases from V and 3 bases from J, the junction contained 8 bases not matched to a gene. The germline CDR1 and CDR2 sequences are DFQATT and SNEGSKA (reference sequence). The CDR3 is made up of 15 amino acids.

CDR3 sequence reads: CASSTSGGIYNEQFF. The DNA of the CDR3 is TGTGCCAGTAGTACGTCGGGGGGTATTTACAATGAGCAGTTCTTC. The V call is TRBV19, the J call TRBJ2-1, with 7 bases fitting TRBD2. The V segment lost 4 bases and the J segment 4 bases; nucleotides outside the gene matches: 7. The CDR3 runs 15 residues. The germline CDR1 and CDR2 sequences are LNHDA and SQIVND (reference sequence).

The gene calls are TRBV6-5 and TRBJ1-1; 8 bases line up with TRBD1. V shed 6 bases, J shed 6 bases, and the junction held 0 bases outside the gene matches. The length of the CDR3 is 11 residues. Germline loops: CDR1 MNHEY, CDR2 SVGAGI. CDR3 nucleotide sequence: TGTGCCAGCAGGGGACAGGCTGAAGCTTTCTTT. Protein: CASRGQAEAFF.

The chain recombines TRBV10-3 with TRBJ2-7; 9 bases agree with TRBD1. CDR1 is ENHRY and CDR2 is SYGVKD in the germline V gene. V shed 6 bases, J shed 3 bases, and the junction held 3 bases outside the gene matches. The CDR3 spans 13 residues. CDR3 region: CAISPGQGYEQYF. CDR3 in DNA: TGTGCCATCAGCCCGGGACAGGGCTACGAGCAGTACTTC.

The V and J genes are TRBV7-9 and TRBJ1-1, with D tentatively TRBD1 (5 bases). This CDR3 has 16 residues. Germline lookup yields CDR1 SEHNR and CDR2 FQNEAQ (reference sequence). Trimming removed 5 bases at V and 8 bases at J, with 24 bases between. The CDR3 loop reads CASSLGTATGWREAFF. CDR3 bases: TGTGCCAGCAGCCTCGGGACGGCCACTGGATGGAGGGAAGCTTTCTTT.

This chain joins TRBV4-2 and TRBJ1-1, with 7 bases fitting TRBD1. The CDR3 covers 15 residues. CDR1 is LGHNA and CDR2 is YNFKEQ in the germline V gene. V was clipped by 3 bases and J by 2 bases; unmatched bases: 6. The chain's CDR3 is CASSQGDSRNTEAFF. In nucleotides, the CDR3 is TGTGCCAGCAGCCAGGGGGACAGTCGTAACACTGAAGCTTTCTTT.

The chain has TRBV19 and TRBJ1-2; tentative D call: TRBD1 (6 bases). V was shortened by 5 bases and J by 1 base, with 17 bases between the two germline ends. The CDR3 is made up of 16 amino acids. Germline V gene lookup returns CDR1 LNHDA and CDR2 SQIVND (reference sequence). The CDR3 loop is CASSPGQLYLNYGYTF. The CDR3 bases are TGTGCCAGTAGTCCGGGACAATTATACCTTAACTATGGCTACACCTTC.

The chain is built from TRBV5-6 and TRBJ2-4; a weak D match, TRBD1 (6 bases). The CDR3 consists of 18 residues. V lost 7 bases, J lost 0 bases, and 23 bases lay in between. From germline, CDR1 is SGHDT and CDR2 YYEEEE. Here the CDR3 reads CASAPLRDNFLAKNIQYF. The CDR3 bases are TGTGCCAGCGCTCCTCTTCGGGACAACTTCTTAGCCAAAAACATTCAGTACTTC.

V is TRBV13 and J is TRBJ2-2, with TRBD1 matching 8 bases. Losses at the gene ends were 7 bases for V and 6 bases for J; bases not matched to a gene: 4. Per the germline V gene, CDR1 is PRHDT and CDR2 is FYEKMQ (reference sequence). This CDR3 is built from 13 residues. The CDR3 DNA is TGTGCCAGCAAGAGACAGGGGTCCGGGGAGCTGTTTTTT. Its translation: CASKRQGSGELFF. The entire variable domain, with the rest obtained from reference TRBV13 and TRBJ2-2, is as follows: AAGVIQSPRHLIKEKRETATLKCYPIPRHDTVYWYQQGPGQDPQFLISFYEKMQSDKGSIPDRFSAQQFSDYHSELNMSSLELGDSALYFCASKRQGSGELFFGEGSRLTVL.

This clone has just one count. The J gene is TRBJ2-3, the V gene TRBV27; D possibly corresponds to TRBD2 (7 bases). V lost 3 bases, J lost 0 bases, and 16 bases lay in between. The CDR3 has 17 residues. Germline CDR1 is MNHEY and CDR2 is SMNVEV (reference sequence). The CDR3 here is CASSLIRGGASTDTQYF. As DNA, the CDR3 is TGTGCCAGCAGTTTGATAAGGGGGGGCGCAAGCACAGATACGCAGTATTTT.

The V call is TRBV12-3 or TRBV12-4, the J call TRBJ1-2; no definite D call. V shed 6 bases and J shed 12 bases, with 17 bases lying between them. This CDR3 is 12 amino acids long. The DNA for the CDR3 is TGTGCCAGCAGCCCCTGGCCCTTCGGGCACACCTTC. Translating it yields CASSPWPFGHTF.

This clone showed up just once. V is TRBV6-5 and J is TRBJ2-1; D is unclear. Germline V gives CDR1 MNHEY, CDR2 SVGAGI. This CDR3 is built from 15 residues. Trimming shortened V by 6 bases and J by 0 bases, and 12 bases separated the two germline ends. This CDR3 is CASRPNALSYNEQFF. In DNA, the CDR3 is TGTGCCAGCAGGCCCAACGCCCTCTCCTACAATGAGCAGTTCTTC.

V gene TRBV13 combines with J gene TRBJ2-3; 7 bases align to TRBD1. The V and J ends lost 6 bases and 0 bases, in that order; junction bases with no gene match: 6. Per the germline V gene, CDR1 is PRHDT and CDR2 is FYEKMQ (reference sequence). CDR3 length equals 15 residues. CDR3 bases: TGTGCCAGCAGGACGACAGGGATAAGCACAGATACGCAGTATTTT. Translating gives CASRTTGISTDTQYF. The full variable domain, rest sourced from reference TRBV13 and TRBJ2-3, is AAGVIQSPRHLIKEKRETATLKCYPIPRHDTVYWYQQGPGQDPQFLISFYEKMQSDKGSIPDRFSAQQFSDYHSELNMSSLELGDSALYFCASRTTGISTDTQYFGPGTRLTVL.

This clone was observed a single time. This chain uses TRBV4-3 with TRBJ1-4; weak D call: TRBD1 (6 bases). V dropped 0 bases and J dropped 7 bases, with 18 bases sitting between them. Germline lookup yields CDR1 LGHNA and CDR2 YSLEER. The CDR3 totals 17 residues. The CDR3: CASSQDRVGGLGEKLFF. For the CDR3, the DNA is TGCGCCAGCAGCCAAGATCGGGTCGGGGGGCTTGGTGAAAAACTGTTTTTT.

The chain is built from TRBV4-1 and TRBJ1-1, with D possibly TRBD1 on 5 matching bases. Germline lookup yields CDR1 MGHRA and CDR2 YSYEKL. V was shortened by 4 bases and J by 1 base, with 13 bases between the two germline ends. The CDR3 runs to 15 residues. CDR3 DNA: TGCGCCAGCAGCCTAAAGGACACCGAGAACACTGAAGCTTTCTTT. Its protein is CASSLKDTENTEAFF.

This clone showed up just a few times. This sequence joins TRBV15 and TRBJ2-3, with TRBD2 as a possible D gene (6 bases). V shed 3 bases and J shed 3 bases, with 10 bases lying between them. This CDR3 has 14 residues. Per germline, CDR1 LNHNV and CDR2 YYDKDF (reference sequence). The CDR3, as DNA: TGTGCCACCAGCAGCGGGAGACTAACAGATACGCAGTATTTT. Protein: CATSSGRLTDTQYF. The whole variable domain, filled in from reference TRBV15 and TRBJ2-3, reads DAMVIQNPRYQVTQFGKPVTLSCSQTLNHNVMYWYQQKSSQAPKLLFHYYDKDFNNEADTPDNFQSRRPNTSFCFLDIRSPGLGDTAMYLCATSSGRLTDTQYFGPGTRLTVL.

CDR3 loop: CASSQFRALDSPLHF. The CDR3 DNA reads TGTGCCAGCAGCCAATTCAGGGCTTTGGATTCACCCCTCCACTTT. This chain joins TRBV3-1 (or the pseudogene TRBV3-2) and TRBJ1-6; D is possibly TRBD1 (5 bases). The CDR3 runs 15 residues. Per germline, CDR1 LGHDT and CDR2 YNNKEL (reference sequence). The ends were cut back, 2 bases at V and 8 bases at J, with 13 bases in the middle.

The gene calls are TRBV9 and TRBJ2-1; no firm D call. The V end was cut by 3 bases, the J end by 6 bases, with 16 bases between. The CDR3 is 15 amino acids. The V gene's germline CDR1 is SGDLS and CDR2 YYNGEE. This chain's CDR3 is CASSGRLGSGNEQFF. In nucleotides, the CDR3 is TGTGCCAGCAGCGGTAGATTGGGGTCGGGCAATGAGCAGTTCTTC.

The V and J genes are TRBV5-1 and TRBJ2-2; 7 bases agree with TRBD1. V trimming: 6 bases; J trimming: 3 bases; junction bases outside the gene matches: 8. The CDR3 sequence is 15 residues long. Germline loops: CDR1 SGHRS, CDR2 YFSETQ. The DNA for the CDR3 is TGCGCCAGCACCGAGGGGGCCTTGGACACCGGGGAGCTGTTTTTT. Protein sequence: CASTEGALDTGELFF.

The chain links TRBV11-3 to TRBJ2-3; D unresolved. This CDR3 contains 13 residues. The V end lost 5 bases, the J end lost 4 bases, and 10 bases lay between the germline ends. Germline-derived CDR1 and CDR2 are SGHNT and YENEEA. Written as DNA, the CDR3 is TGTGCCAGCAGCCTTGAGCGCGCAGATACGCAGTATTTT. Its protein product is CASSLERADTQYF.